The rows below give T cell receptor beta chains drawn from one sample of a study of cytomegalovirus exposure and HLA in healthy donors. This table comes from immunoSEQ multiplex PCR, and its TCRdb copy is limited to in-frame clones, with some not included. The sample has about 200,000 clones, and its top ten clones hold about 1%. The sequenced sample consisted of PBMCs. The receptors were sampled from a girl aged 2-10 years in good health and CMV-seropositive. Both conserved end residues are part of each CDR3. A D gene is named only where the DNA matches it firmly.

J: TRBJ1-4
V: TRBV6-4
D: NA
DNA: TGTGCCAGCAGTGAGCAGGGGAGTGAAAAACTGTTTTTT
CDR3: CASSEQGSEKLFF

J: TRBJ1-4
V: TRBV19
D: TRBD1
DNA: TGTGCCAGTGGGGACAGGGGGAATGAAAAACTGTTTTTT
CDR3: CASGDRGNEKLFF

J: TRBJ2-3
V: TRBV5-6
D: NA
DNA: TGTGCCAGCAGCTTGGGGAGTAGCACAGATACGCAGTATTTT
CDR3: CASSLGSSTDTQYF

J: TRBJ2-7
V: TRBV6-1
D: NA
DNA: TGTGCCAGCAGTCCCTACAGGGTTTACGAGCAGTACTTC
CDR3: CASSPYRVYEQYF

J: TRBJ2-7
V: TRBV7-3
D: NA
DNA: TGTGCCAGCAGCTTGTCCAGGGATTACGAGCAGTACTTC
CDR3: CASSLSRDYEQYF

J: TRBJ2-2
V: TRBV27
D: NA
DNA: TGTGCCACCGGTCCTAGGAGGATGAGGAGCACCGGGGAGCTGTTTTTT
CDR3: CATGPRRMRSTGELFF

J: TRBJ2-5
V: TRBV29-1
D: NA
DNA: TGCAGCGTTGAACAGTCGGAGACCCAGTACTTC
CDR3: CSVEQSETQYF

J: TRBJ2-1
V: TRBV6-1
D: NA
DNA: TGTGCCAGCAGTGAATATGGAGGGACTTGGACGAATGAGCAGTTCTTC
CDR3: CASSEYGGTWTNEQFF

J: TRBJ1-4
V: TRBV5-1
D: TRBD1
DNA: TGCGCCAGCAGCCGCGGACAGGGGGAAAAACTGTTTTTT
CDR3: CASSRGQGEKLFF

J: TRBJ1-2
V: TRBV5-6
D: TRBD1
DNA: TGTGCCAGCAGCTCCGGGACAGGGGGCTTATATGGCTACACCTTC
CDR3: CASSSGTGGLYGYTF

J: TRBJ1-5
V: TRBV28
D: TRBD1
DNA: TGTGCCAGCAGCCCAAGGTCGCAGGGGGCTAGCAATCAGCCCCAGCATTTT
CDR3: CASSPRSQGASNQPQHF

J: TRBJ1-1
V: TRBV27
D: TRBD1
DNA: TGTGCCACACGGACAGGGGACACTGAAGCTTTCTTT
CDR3: CATRTGDTEAFF

J: TRBJ2-3
V: TRBV6-6
D: NA
DNA: TGTGCCAGCAGTTCCCTATACACAGATACGCAGTATTTT
CDR3: CASSSLYTDTQYF

J: TRBJ2-2
V: TRBV5-1
D: TRBD1
DNA: TGCGCCAGCAGCTTGGACAGGGGGATCAGGGAGCTGTTTTTT
CDR3: CASSLDRGIRELFF

J: TRBJ2-5
V: TRBV2
D: TRBD1
DNA: TGCGCAATACAGGGGGCAGGCAAGACCCAGTACTTC
CDR3: CAIQGAGKTQYF

J: TRBJ2-4
V: TRBV15
D: NA
DNA: TGTGCCACCAGCAGAGATTTCGGGTTCGAGGCCAAAAACATTCAGTACTTC
CDR3: CATSRDFGFEAKNIQYF

J: TRBJ2-1
V: TRBV28
D: TRBD2
DNA: TGTGCCAGCAGTTTACCCTCAGCGGGAGGGCCAGGTTTGGATGAGCAGTTCTTC
CDR3: CASSLPSAGGPGLDEQFF

J: TRBJ2-3
V: TRBV11-3
D: NA
DNA: TGTGCCAGCAGCCCCGCCCACACATTAACAGATACGCAGTATTTT
CDR3: CASSPAHTLTDTQYF

J: TRBJ2-5
V: TRBV5-1
D: TRBD2
DNA: TGCGCCAGCAGCTCGACGGGAGGGCCAGAGACCCAGTACTTC
CDR3: CASSSTGGPETQYF

J: TRBJ1-2
V: TRBV6-5
D: TRBD1
DNA: TGTGCCAGCAGTTTCCAGGGGGCGCAAATCTATGGCTACACCTTC
CDR3: CASSFQGAQIYGYTF

J: TRBJ2-3
V: TRBV7-9
D: TRBD1
DNA: TGTGCCAGCAGCCCGGGACAGGGTTTGGGGGCGGGATGGCCAGATACGCAGTATTTT
CDR3: CASSPGQGLGAGWPDTQYF

J: TRBJ2-7
V: TRBV28
D: NA
DNA: TGTGCCACCTGGGACTCCCACGAGCAGTACTTC
CDR3: CATWDSHEQYF

J: TRBJ2-7
V: TRBV11-2
D: NA
DNA: TGTGCCAGCAGCTTAGGGCCCAGCTCCTACGAGCAGTACTTC
CDR3: CASSLGPSSYEQYF

J: TRBJ1-5
V: TRBV27
D: TRBD1
DNA: TGTGCCAGCAGTATTACAGGGGGGAGCAATCAGCCCCAGCATTTT
CDR3: CASSITGGSNQPQHF

J: TRBJ2-7
V: TRBV19
D: TRBD1
DNA: TGTGCCAGTAGTGCCGACAGGGGTCCTCCCTACGAGCAGTACTTC
CDR3: CASSADRGPPYEQYF

J: TRBJ2-1
V: TRBV27
D: NA
DNA: TGTGCCAGCAGTTCCAGGGTGAGTCTCCGGTACAATGAGCAGTTCTTC
CDR3: CASSSRVSLRYNEQFF

J: TRBJ2-3
V: TRBV29-1
D: TRBD2
DNA: TGCAGCGTTAAAGGACTAGCGGGCGCAGATACGCAGTATTTT
CDR3: CSVKGLAGADTQYF

J: TRBJ2-2
V: TRBV11-2
D: TRBD2
DNA: TGTGCCAGCAGCCCGACTAGCTACACCGGGGAGCTGTTTTTT
CDR3: CASSPTSYTGELFF

J: TRBJ2-1
V: TRBV7-3
D: TRBD2
DNA: TGTGCCAGCAGCTTACATTCCCGCGGGAGTGCCCGCAATGAGCAGTTCTTC
CDR3: CASSLHSRGSARNEQFF

J: TRBJ1-2
V: TRBV20-1
D: NA
DNA: TGCAGTGCTAGTTCAGGGTATGGCTACACCTTC
CDR3: CSASSGYGYTF

J: TRBJ2-7
V: TRBV19
D: NA
DNA: TGTGCCTGTTCCTGGAGGAAGGGCTACGAGCAGTACTTC
CDR3: CACSWRKGYEQYF

J: TRBJ1-2
V: TRBV12-5
D: TRBD1
DNA: TGTGCTAGTGGTTTGTCCTACAGGGGGGATGGCTACACCTTC
CDR3: CASGLSYRGDGYTF

J: TRBJ2-3
V: TRBV9
D: TRBD2
DNA: TGTGCCAGCAGCACCCAGACTAGCGGGATTCGCACAGATACGCAGTATTTT
CDR3: CASSTQTSGIRTDTQYF

J: TRBJ2-7
V: TRBV2
D: TRBD2
DNA: TGTGCCAGCAGTGACTTTGCGGGAGTCCTTAGTGGGCAGTACTTC
CDR3: CASSDFAGVLSGQYF

J: TRBJ2-3
V: TRBV27
D: TRBD2
DNA: TGTGCCAGCAGTTTAAACCTACCGGGACTAGCGGGAGCGACAGATACGCAGTATTTT
CDR3: CASSLNLPGLAGATDTQYF

J: TRBJ1-1
V: TRBV30
D: NA
DNA: TGTGCCTGGAGTGGGGGGGGCGCATCAAGAAACACTGAAGCTTTCTTT
CDR3: CAWSGGGASRNTEAFF

J: TRBJ1-3
V: TRBV11-2
D: NA
DNA: TGTGCCAGCAGCTTATATGGAAGTCACGGGGTTACATCTGGAAACACCATATATTTT
CDR3: CASSLYGSHGVTSGNTIYF

J: TRBJ2-7
V: TRBV5-1
D: TRBD2
DNA: TGCGCCAGCACCGTTTTGGGGGGACTAGCGGGTAGCGAGCAGTACTTC
CDR3: CASTVLGGLAGSEQYF

J: TRBJ1-5
V: TRBV7-9
D: TRBD1
DNA: TGTGCCAGCAGCACGTGGGACAGCGACCGAAATCAGCCCCAGCATTTT
CDR3: CASSTWDSDRNQPQHF

J: TRBJ2-1
V: TRBV5-1
D: NA
DNA: TGCGCCAGCAGAATGACAGACGATGAGCAGTTCTTC
CDR3: CASRMTDDEQFF

J: TRBJ2-3
V: TRBV10-3
D: NA
DNA: TGTGCCATCTCGGGGTTTGGCACAGATACGCAGTATTTT
CDR3: CAISGFGTDTQYF

J: TRBJ1-2
V: TRBV7-9
D: NA
DNA: TGTGCCAGCTCTCCCGGACAGCTAGACCATGGCTACACCTTC
CDR3: CASSPGQLDHGYTF

J: TRBJ1-2
V: TRBV5-1
D: NA
DNA: TGCGCCAGCAGCTTGGGGGGCAGGTCTTTCTATGGCTACACCTTC
CDR3: CASSLGGRSFYGYTF

J: TRBJ2-3
V: TRBV10-1
D: NA
DNA: TGCGCCAGCAGTGAGTGGGGCCGAAGGGGGATTAATACGCAGTATTTT
CDR3: CASSEWGRRGINTQYF

J: TRBJ2-1
V: TRBV9
D: TRBD2
DNA: TGTGCCAGCAGCGTAGGGGGAGGGCCTTCCTACAATGAGCAGTTCTTC
CDR3: CASSVGGGPSYNEQFF

J: TRBJ1-2
V: TRBV11-1
D: NA
DNA: TGTGCCAGCAGCCCTGGGCAGCTACTCTATGGCTACACCTTC
CDR3: CASSPGQLLYGYTF

J: TRBJ1-3
V: TRBV13
D: NA
DNA: TGTGCCAGCAGCTTAGGGACAGTGAGCTCTGGAAACACCATATATTTT
CDR3: CASSLGTVSSGNTIYF

J: TRBJ2-7
V: TRBV10-2
D: TRBD1
DNA: TGCGCCAGCAGCATCGGGACAGCGGCCTACGAGCAGTACTTC
CDR3: CASSIGTAAYEQYF

J: TRBJ2-1
V: TRBV9
D: NA
DNA: TGTGCCAGCAGCGTATTTCCTGCAGCCTACAATGAGCAGTTCTTC
CDR3: CASSVFPAAYNEQFF

J: TRBJ1-5
V: TRBV19
D: NA
DNA: TGTGCCAGTAGTAGACAGGGCAATCAGCCCCAGCATTTT
CDR3: CASSRQGNQPQHF

J: TRBJ2-2
V: TRBV10-3
D: NA
DNA: TGTGCCATCAGTCTACCGAACACCGGGGAGCTGTTTTTT
CDR3: CAISLPNTGELFF

J: TRBJ1-2
V: TRBV10-2
D: TRBD1
DNA: TGCGCCAGCAGTGAGCCGGGACAGGGGTTATATGGCTACACCTTC
CDR3: CASSEPGQGLYGYTF

J: TRBJ1-2
V: TRBV7-9
D: TRBD1
DNA: TGTGCCAGCACCGGGGGACAGGGATATGGCTACACCTTC
CDR3: CASTGGQGYGYTF